Listed below are T cell receptor beta chains from one sample, sequenced in a study of early T cells in non-severe SARS-CoV-2 infection. From the 5' RACE reads, TCRdb called clonotypes with MiXCR, one entry per CDR3 protein. The repertoire holds under 25,000 distinct CDR3 sequences, with about 4.7% as singletons. The sample was whole blood. The source is an adult who was a healthcare worker with PCR-confirmed SARS-CoV-2 infection or an uninfected control (not recorded which). Each CDR3 is given with its conserved first and last residue. D genes are given only for firm matches. Expanded clones get a size class; other rows say once, few or many, or leave the size out.

few | TRBJ2-3 | TRBV3-1 | 15 | TRBD2 | TGTGCCAGCAGCCACGGGACTAGCGGGGAGCATACGCAGTATTTT | CASSHGTSGEHTQYF
. | TRBJ1-1 | TRBV20-1 | 13 | . | TGCAGTGCTAGACCCAGGGGTCCCACTGAAGCTTTCTTT | CSARPRGPTEAFF
many | TRBJ1-6 | TRBV5-1 | 14 | . | TGCGCCAGCAGCACGGGACTCTATAATTCACCCCTCCACTTT | CASSTGLYNSPLHF
many | TRBJ2-1 | TRBV9 | 16 | TRBD2 | TGTGCCAGCAGCGCCCGACTAGCGGCGGCCTACAATGAGCAGTTCTTC | CASSARLAAAYNEQFF
many | TRBJ1-2 | TRBV7-2 | 14 | . | TGTGCCAGCAGCTTATTGGCAGACAGTTATGGCTACACCTTC | CASSLLADSYGYTF
many | TRBJ1-5 | TRBV19 | 13 | . | TGTGCCAGTAGGTGGACACCCCATCAGCCCCAGCATTTT | CASRWTPHQPQHF
many | TRBJ1-2 | TRBV12-3/TRBV12-4 | 14 | . | TGTGCCAGCAGTCCGATTTTAGAATTGGAGGGCTACACCTTC | CASSPILELEGYTF
few | TRBJ2-1 | TRBV10-1 | 15 | . | TGCGCCAGCAGTGACAGGGTTTCCATGAGCAATGAGCAGTTCTTC | CASSDRVSMSNEQFF
. | TRBJ2-1 | TRBV7-2 | 15 | TRBD1 | TGTGCCAGCAGCTTAGGACAGGGCACCTACAATGAGCAGTTCTTC | CASSLGQGTYNEQFF
medium-sized | TRBJ1-3 | TRBV20-1 | 12 | . | TGCAGTGCTAGTTACGCTGGAAACACCATATATTTT | CSASYAGNTIYF
many | TRBJ1-1 | TRBV30 | 16 | TRBD1 | TGTGCCTGGAGTGCCGACAGGGGGTTCGGCGACACTGAAGCTTTCTTT | CAWSADRGFGDTEAFF
many | TRBJ1-3 | TRBV7-7 | 18 | TRBD1 | TGTGCCAGCAGCTTTCTACCCGGACAGGGGAGCTCTGGAAACACCATATATTTT | CASSFLPGQGSSGNTIYF
many | TRBJ1-2 | TRBV20-1 | 12 | TRBD1 | TGCAGTGCTAGCGGGACAGACTATGGCTACACCTTC | CSASGTDYGYTF
many | TRBJ2-7 | TRBV11-1 | 14 | TRBD1 | TGTGCCAGCAGCCGGACAGGGACCATCTACGAGCAGTACTTC | CASSRTGTIYEQYF
. | TRBJ2-7 | TRBV30 | 15 | TRBD1 | TGTGCCTGGAGTGTACGTTCCGGGACAGGGGTTAACGGGGTCTTC | CAWSVRSGTGVNGVF
once | TRBJ2-1 | TRBV4-1 | 13 | . | TGCGCCAGCAGCGCGAGCTCCTACAATGAGCAGTTCTTC | CASSASSYNEQFF
few | TRBJ2-1 | TRBV29-1 | 14 | . | TGCAGCGTTCTCCCTCAGGACAAATACAATGAGCAGTTCTTC | CSVLPQDKYNEQFF
many | TRBJ1-2 | TRBV6-1 | 14 | . | TGTGCCAGCAGGGGCCCGGAGAGATCAGCTGGCTACACCTTC | CASRGPERSAGYTF
few | TRBJ2-3 | TRBV27 | 13 | . | TGTGCCAGCAGTTTATGGCCCACAGATACGCAGTATTTT | CASSLWPTDTQYF
few | TRBJ1-4 | TRBV20-1 | 13 | TRBD1 | TGCAGTGCTGAAGAGGGGGCGAGGGGAAAACTGTTTTTT | CSAEEGARGKLFF
few | TRBJ2-5 | TRBV5-1 | 15 | TRBD1 | TGCGCCAGCAGCTCCCGGACCGACAGGGTCGAGACCCAGTACTTC | CASSSRTDRVETQYF
few | TRBJ2-1 | TRBV5-1 | 14 | . | TGCGCCAGCCAAACGGGCGGCTCCTACAATGAGCAGTTCTTC | CASQTGGSYNEQFF
many | TRBJ2-3 | TRBV7-3 | 18 | TRBD2 | TGTGCCAGCAGCTTAAATCCCAGCGGGGGGACTTCCACAGATACGCAGTATTTT | CASSLNPSGGTSTDTQYF
. | TRBJ1-2 | TRBV18 | 15 | TRBD1 | TGTGCCAGCTCACCACGGACAGGGTGGGTCTATGGCTACACCTTC | CASSPRTGWVYGYTF
many | TRBJ2-5 | TRBV5-1 | 16 | TRBD2 | TGCGCCAGCAGCAGCGGACTAGCGGGGAATAAAGAGACCCAGTACTTC | CASSSGLAGNKETQYF
. | TRBJ2-7 | TRBV6-2/TRBV6-3 | 15 | TRBD2 | TGTGCCAGCAGTCGCCCCGGGGGGATAGTCCACGAGCAGTACTTC | CASSRPGGIVHEQYF
many | TRBJ1-6 | TRBV20-1 | 15 | . | TGCAGTGCTAGCAGCCTACAGCTCTATAATTCACCCCTCCACTTT | CSASSLQLYNSPLHF
. | TRBJ2-2 | TRBV20-1 | 15 | . | TGCAGTGCTAGAACCGGGACTGCTAACACCGGGGAGCTGTTTTTT | CSARTGTANTGELFF
few | TRBJ1-1 | TRBV7-6 | 16 | TRBD1 | TGTGCCAGCAGCTTAGCGGAGAACAGGGGGAACACTGAAGCTTTCTTT | CASSLAENRGNTEAFF
few | TRBJ2-2 | TRBV5-1 | 11 | . | TGCGCCAGCAACTCAGGGCCCGAGCTGTTTTTT | CASNSGPELFF
. | TRBJ2-3 | TRBV19 | 12 | . | TGTGCCAGTAGTATTTTGGGGGGCGATGGGTATTTT | CASSILGGDGYF
few | TRBJ2-2 | TRBV19 | 14 | . | TGTGCCAGTAGACCACAGCTAGTGACCGGGGAGCTGTTTTTT | CASRPQLVTGELFF
many | TRBJ2-3 | TRBV6-2/TRBV6-3 | 16 | TRBD1 | TGTGCCAGCAGTTACTCGCCGACGACAGGGGCAGATACGCAGTATTTT | CASSYSPTTGADTQYF
many | TRBJ1-5 | TRBV27 | 16 | . | TGTGCCAGCAGTTCAAGTTGGGGACGGGCTCATCAGCCCCAGCATTTT | CASSSSWGRAHQPQHF
. | TRBJ2-3 | TRBV25-1 | 17 | TRBD1 | TGTGCCAGCAGTGAATATGGAGGACAGGGGGCTTCAGATACGCAGTATTTT | CASSEYGGQGASDTQYF
medium-sized | TRBJ2-7 | TRBV20-1 | 15 | . | TGCAGTGCTAGAGGGCTCCGCACAGGGCTGGGCGAGCAGTACTTC | CSARGLRTGLGEQYF
many | TRBJ2-1 | TRBV7-3 | 14 | . | TGTGCCAGCAGCTTTAGGGACGGCTACAATGAGCAGTTCTTC | CASSFRDGYNEQFF
many | TRBJ2-5 | TRBV15 | 17 | TRBD1 | TGTGCCACCAGCAGAGATCCTCGGACAGGCCACCAAGAGACCCAGTACTTC | CATSRDPRTGHQETQYF
few | TRBJ2-3 | TRBV7-2 | 14 | . | TGTGCCAGCAGCTTCGACGGAAACACAGATACGCAGTATTTT | CASSFDGNTDTQYF
many | TRBJ2-7 | TRBV19 | 14 | . | TGTGCCAGTAGTATGGGCAGTTGGACTCGCGAGCAGTACTTC | CASSMGSWTREQYF
many | TRBJ1-1 | TRBV7-9 | 17 | . | TGTGCCAGCAGTTACGGAGGAGGGACATCCGTTTCCACTGAAGCTTTCTTT | CASSYGGGTSVSTEAFF
. | TRBJ1-3 | TRBV5-4 | 14 | . | TGTGCCAGCAGCCTGGACAACTCTGGAAACACCATATATTTT | CASSLDNSGNTIYF
many | TRBJ2-7 | TRBV18 | 15 | TRBD2 | TGTGCCAGCTCACCGCGACTAGCGGGGGATCTTGGGCAGTACTTC | CASSPRLAGDLGQYF
medium-sized | TRBJ2-7 | TRBV18 | 16 | TRBD1 | TGTGCCAGCTCAACACAATCCGGGACAGGGCTCTACGAGCAGTACTTC | CASSTQSGTGLYEQYF
many | TRBJ1-2 | TRBV18 | 13 | . | TGTGCCAGCTCACCTGGACAGAACTATGGCTACACCTTC | CASSPGQNYGYTF
many | TRBJ1-5 | TRBV6-5 | 14 | . | TGTGCCAGCAGGAAGGGTCTCGGCAATCAGCCCCAGCATTTT | CASRKGLGNQPQHF
many | TRBJ2-1 | TRBV6-2/TRBV6-3 | 12 | . | TGTGCCAGCAATGCTGGACCCCCCGGGCAGTTCTTC | CASNAGPPGQFF
many | TRBJ1-2 | TRBV6-6 | 14 | . | TGTGCCAGCAGTCCTCTAAGGCAAGAGGTTGGCTACACCTTC | CASSPLRQEVGYTF
few | TRBJ2-1 | TRBV7-3 | 14 | TRBD1 | TGTGCCAGCAGCCCCGGGACAGCTTACAATGAGCAGTTCTTC | CASSPGTAYNEQFF
many | TRBJ1-1 | TRBV30 | 11 | . | TGTGCCTGGACTCGGGGAGGCGAAGCTTTCTTT | CAWTRGGEAFF
. | TRBJ2-4 | TRBV7-2 | 14 | . | TGTGCCAGCAGCTTAGTTCAGGGTCTTCACATTCAGTACTTC | CASSLVQGLHIQYF
many | TRBJ2-1 | TRBV7-6 | 14 | . | TGTGCCAGCAGCTTAGCGGTTCAGGGGATGGAGCAGTTCTTC | CASSLAVQGMEQFF
many | TRBJ2-2 | TRBV19 | 13 | . | TGTGCCAGTAATCAAGGGAACACCGGGGAGCTGTTTTTT | CASNQGNTGELFF
many | TRBJ2-6 | TRBV6-5 | 13 | . | TGTGCCAGCAGTTTTGACAGACGCGGCGTCCTGACTTTC | CASSFDRRGVLTF
. | TRBJ2-5 | TRBV4-2 | 17 | . | TGTGCCAGCAGCCAATATACTAACCGGGCAGCCCAAGAGACCCAGTACTTC | CASSQYTNRAAQETQYF
many | TRBJ1-1 | TRBV27 | 13 | . | TGTGCCAGCAGTTTAAGGGAGGACACTGAAGCTTTCTTT | CASSLREDTEAFF
medium-sized | TRBJ2-7 | TRBV10-3 | 11 | . | TGTGCCATCAGTGAGTCGGGCGAGCAGTACTTC | CAISESGEQYF
many | TRBJ2-5 | TRBV20-1 | 14 | TRBD2 | TGCAGTGCGAGACCGGGACTAGGCCAAGAGACCCAGTACTTC | CSARPGLGQETQYF
many | TRBJ1-5 | TRBV4-3 | 16 | TRBD1 | TGCGCCAGCAGCCAACCCACAGGGGTTAGGGGCCAGCCCCAGCATTTT | CASSQPTGVRGQPQHF